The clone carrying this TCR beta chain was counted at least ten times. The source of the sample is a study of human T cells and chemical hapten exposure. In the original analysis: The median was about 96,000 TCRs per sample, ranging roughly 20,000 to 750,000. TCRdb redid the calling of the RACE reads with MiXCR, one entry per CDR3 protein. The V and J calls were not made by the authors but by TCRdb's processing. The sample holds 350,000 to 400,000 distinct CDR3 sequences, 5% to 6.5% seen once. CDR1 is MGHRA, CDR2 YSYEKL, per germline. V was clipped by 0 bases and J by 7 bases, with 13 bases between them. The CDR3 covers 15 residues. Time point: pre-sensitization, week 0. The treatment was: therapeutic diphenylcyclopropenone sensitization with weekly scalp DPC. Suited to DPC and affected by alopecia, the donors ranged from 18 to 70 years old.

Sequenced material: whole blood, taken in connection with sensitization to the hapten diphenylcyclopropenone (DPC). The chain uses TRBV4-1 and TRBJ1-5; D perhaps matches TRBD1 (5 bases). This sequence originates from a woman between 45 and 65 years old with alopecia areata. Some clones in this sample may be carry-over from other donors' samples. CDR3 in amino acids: CASSQDGGGGQPQHF. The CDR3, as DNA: TGCGCCAGCAGCCAAGATGGCGGGGGAGGACAGCCCCAGCATTTT.